The clone carrying this T cell receptor (beta chain) was detected many times. Its cognate antigen is unknown. Time point of the sample: newly diagnosed GD, antithyroid drugs for less than 3 months. Scientists built the TCR library using RNA that was extracted from PBMCs. The entry originates in a study of regulatory T cells in long-lasting Graves disease. Findings and limits, study-wide: Among the persistent patients, fewer than 3,500 public clonotypes were shared, more than the 850 to 1,000 shared among new patients. There were preferences for TRBV28, TRBJ1-2 and TRBJ2-5 in persistent disease.

Investigators prepared the TCR beta libraries by applying iRepertoire HTBI primers and Arm-PCR of CDR3 regions. TCRdb redid the calling of the multiplex PCR reads with MiXCR, one entry per CDR3 protein. The sample contains more than 450,000 distinct CDR3 sequences, about 17% of which appear only once. CDR3 length equals 13 residues. V shed 7 bases and J shed 4 bases, with 12 bases lying between them. Germline V lookup: CDR1 SGHAT, CDR2 FQNNGV. These sequences were also reported in another study, on T cells in Graves' hyperthyroidism and ophthalmopathy. As that report states: In patients aged 18 to 65, hyperthyroidism was newly diagnosed, with duration under 2 months.

The chain links TRBV11-2 to TRBJ2-3; the D gene is possibly TRBD1 (6 bases). This specimen was peripheral blood mononuclear cells (PBMCs), taken at new diagnosis, from a patient treated with antithyroid drugs. This receptor was identified in a man aged 35 to 55 with Graves disease. The CDR3 is CASNWDTPDTQYF. CDR3 DNA: TGTGCCAGCAACTGGGACACCCCAGATACGCAGTATTTT.